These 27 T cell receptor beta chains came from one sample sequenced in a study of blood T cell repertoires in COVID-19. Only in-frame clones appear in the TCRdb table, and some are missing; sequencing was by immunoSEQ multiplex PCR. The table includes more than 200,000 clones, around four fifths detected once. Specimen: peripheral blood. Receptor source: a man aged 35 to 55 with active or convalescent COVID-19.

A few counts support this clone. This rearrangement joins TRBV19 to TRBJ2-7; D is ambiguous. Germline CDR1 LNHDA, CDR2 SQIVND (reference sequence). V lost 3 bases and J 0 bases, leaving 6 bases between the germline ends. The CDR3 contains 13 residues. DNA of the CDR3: TGTGCCAGTAGTATCCAGAACTCCTACGAGCAGTACTTC. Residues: CASSIQNSYEQYF.

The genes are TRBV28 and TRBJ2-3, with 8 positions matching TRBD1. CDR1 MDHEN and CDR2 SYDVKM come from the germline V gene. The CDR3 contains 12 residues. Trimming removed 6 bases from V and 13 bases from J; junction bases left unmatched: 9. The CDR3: CASSPRDRIKYF. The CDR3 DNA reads TGTGCCAGCAGCCCCCGGGACAGGATAAAGTATTTT. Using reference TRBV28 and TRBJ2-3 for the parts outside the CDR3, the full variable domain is DVKVTQSSRYLVKRTGEKVFLECVQDMDHENMFWYRQDPGLGLRLIYFSYDVKMKEKGDIPEGYSVSREKKERFSLILESASTNQTSMYLCASSPRDRIKYFGPGTRLTVL.

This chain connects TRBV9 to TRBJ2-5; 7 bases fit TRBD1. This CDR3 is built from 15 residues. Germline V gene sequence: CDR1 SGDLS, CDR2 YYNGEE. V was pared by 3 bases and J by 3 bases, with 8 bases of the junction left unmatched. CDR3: CASSGGGAGKETQYF. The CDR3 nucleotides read TGTGCCAGCAGCGGAGGGGGCGCCGGGAAAGAGACCCAGTACTTC.

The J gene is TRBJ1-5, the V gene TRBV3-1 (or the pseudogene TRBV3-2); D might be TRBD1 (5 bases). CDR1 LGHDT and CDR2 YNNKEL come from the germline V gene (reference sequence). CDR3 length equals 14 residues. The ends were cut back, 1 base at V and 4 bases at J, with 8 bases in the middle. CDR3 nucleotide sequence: TGTGCCAGCAGCCAAGCGGGGGGGAATCAGCCCCAGCATTTT. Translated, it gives CASSQAGGNQPQHF.

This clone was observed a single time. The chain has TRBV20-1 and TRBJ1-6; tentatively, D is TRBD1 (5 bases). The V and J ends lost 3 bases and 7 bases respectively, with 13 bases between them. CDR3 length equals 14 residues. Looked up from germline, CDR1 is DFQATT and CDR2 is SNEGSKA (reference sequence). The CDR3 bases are TGCAGTGCTAGTGTACAGGCGCTAAATTCACCCCTCCACTTT. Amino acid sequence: CSASVQALNSPLHF.

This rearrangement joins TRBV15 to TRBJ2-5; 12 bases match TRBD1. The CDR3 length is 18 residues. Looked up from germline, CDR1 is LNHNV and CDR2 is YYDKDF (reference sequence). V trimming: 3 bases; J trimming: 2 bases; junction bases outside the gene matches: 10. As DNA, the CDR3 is TGTGCCACCAGCAGGGAGGGGACAGGGGGCCTTGGGCAAGAGACCCAGTACTTC. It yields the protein CATSREGTGGLGQETQYF. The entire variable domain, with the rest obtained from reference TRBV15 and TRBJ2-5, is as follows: DAMVIQNPRYQVTQFGKPVTLSCSQTLNHNVMYWYQQKSSQAPKLLFHYYDKDFNNEADTPDNFQSRRPNTSFCFLDIRSPGLGDTAMYLCATSREGTGGLGQETQYFGPGTRLLVL.

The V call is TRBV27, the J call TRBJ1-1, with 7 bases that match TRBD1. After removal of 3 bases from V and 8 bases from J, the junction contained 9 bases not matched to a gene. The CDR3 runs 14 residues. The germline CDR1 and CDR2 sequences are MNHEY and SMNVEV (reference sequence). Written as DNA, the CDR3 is TGTGCCAGCAGTTTGTCGACAGGGTATTTCGAAGCTTTCTTT. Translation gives CASSLSTGYFEAFF.

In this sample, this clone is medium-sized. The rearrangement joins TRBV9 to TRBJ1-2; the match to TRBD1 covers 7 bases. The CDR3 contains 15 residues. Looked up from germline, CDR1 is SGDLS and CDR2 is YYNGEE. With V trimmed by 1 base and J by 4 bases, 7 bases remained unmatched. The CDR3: CASSVSPGQTYGYTF. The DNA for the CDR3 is TGTGCCAGCAGCGTATCACCGGGACAGACCTATGGCTACACCTTC.

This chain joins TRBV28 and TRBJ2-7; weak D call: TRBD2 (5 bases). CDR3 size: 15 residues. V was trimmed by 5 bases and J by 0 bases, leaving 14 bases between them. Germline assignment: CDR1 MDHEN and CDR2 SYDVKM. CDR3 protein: CASSPGGTASYEQYF. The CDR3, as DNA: TGTGCCAGCAGTCCCGGAGGCACCGCCTCCTACGAGCAGTACTTC.

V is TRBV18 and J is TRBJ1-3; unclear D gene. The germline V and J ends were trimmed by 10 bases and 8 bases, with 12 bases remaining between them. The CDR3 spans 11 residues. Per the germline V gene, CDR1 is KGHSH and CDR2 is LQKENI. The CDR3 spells CATPEADTIYF. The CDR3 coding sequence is TGTGCCACCCCTGAGGCGGACACCATATATTTT.

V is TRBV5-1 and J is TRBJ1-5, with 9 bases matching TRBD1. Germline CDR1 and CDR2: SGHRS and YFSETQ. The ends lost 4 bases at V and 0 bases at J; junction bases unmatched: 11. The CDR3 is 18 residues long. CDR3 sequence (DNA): TGCGCCAGCAGCCTGACAGGGGGAAGCAGGCATAGCAATCAGCCCCAGCATTTT. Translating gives CASSLTGGSRHSNQPQHF.

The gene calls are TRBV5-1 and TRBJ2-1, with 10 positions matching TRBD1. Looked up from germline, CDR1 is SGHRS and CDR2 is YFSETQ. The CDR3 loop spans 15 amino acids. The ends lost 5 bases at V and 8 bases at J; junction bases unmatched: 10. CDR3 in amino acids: CASRPLTGGNDEQFF. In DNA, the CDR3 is TGCGCCAGCAGACCATTGACAGGGGGCAATGATGAGCAGTTCTTC.

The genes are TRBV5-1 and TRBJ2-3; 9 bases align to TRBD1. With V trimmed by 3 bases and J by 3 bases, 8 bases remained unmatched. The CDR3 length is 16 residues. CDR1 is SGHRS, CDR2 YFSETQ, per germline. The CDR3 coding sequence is TGCGCCAGCAGCTCTGCTACAGGGGGCAAAACAGATACGCAGTATTTT. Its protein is CASSSATGGKTDTQYF.

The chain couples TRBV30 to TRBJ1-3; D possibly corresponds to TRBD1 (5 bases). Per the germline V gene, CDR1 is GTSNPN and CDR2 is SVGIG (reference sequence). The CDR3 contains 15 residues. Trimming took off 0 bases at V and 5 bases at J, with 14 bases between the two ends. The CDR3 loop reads CAWSVKGRERNTIYF. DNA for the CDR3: TGTGCCTGGAGTGTAAAGGGCAGGGAAAGAAACACCATATATTTT. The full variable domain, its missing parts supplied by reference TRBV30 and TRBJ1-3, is SQTIHQWPATLVQPVGSPLSLECTVEGTSNPNLYWYRQAAGRGLQLLFYSVGIGQISSEVPQNLSASRPQDRQFILSSKKLLLSDSGFYLCAWSVKGRERNTIYFGEGSWLTVV.

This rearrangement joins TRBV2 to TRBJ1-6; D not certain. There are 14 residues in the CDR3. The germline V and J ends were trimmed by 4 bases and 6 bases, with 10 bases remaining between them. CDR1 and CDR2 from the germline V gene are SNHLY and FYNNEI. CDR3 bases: TGTGCCAGCAGTGTTGACATGGGTAATTCACCCCTCCACTTT. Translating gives CASSVDMGNSPLHF.

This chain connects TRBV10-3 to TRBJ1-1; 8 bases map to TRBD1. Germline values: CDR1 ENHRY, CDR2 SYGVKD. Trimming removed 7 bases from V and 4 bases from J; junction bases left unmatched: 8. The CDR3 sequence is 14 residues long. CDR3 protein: CAITTGQGTTEAFF. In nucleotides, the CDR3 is TGTGCCATCACCACTGGACAGGGTACCACTGAAGCTTTCTTT.

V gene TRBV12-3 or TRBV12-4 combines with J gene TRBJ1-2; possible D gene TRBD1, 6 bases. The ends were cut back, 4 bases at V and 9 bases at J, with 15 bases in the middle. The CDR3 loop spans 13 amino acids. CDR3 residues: CASSSYREGRYTF. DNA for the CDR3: TGTGCCAGCAGTTCATACAGGGAGGGTCGCTACACCTTC.

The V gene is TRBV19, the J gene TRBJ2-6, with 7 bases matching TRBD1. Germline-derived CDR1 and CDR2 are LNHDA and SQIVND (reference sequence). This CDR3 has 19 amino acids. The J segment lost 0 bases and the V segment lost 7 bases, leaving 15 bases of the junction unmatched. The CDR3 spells CASNKSSYRGASGANVLTF. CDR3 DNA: TGTGCCAGTAACAAAAGTAGTTACAGGGGTGCCTCTGGGGCCAACGTCCTGACTTTC.

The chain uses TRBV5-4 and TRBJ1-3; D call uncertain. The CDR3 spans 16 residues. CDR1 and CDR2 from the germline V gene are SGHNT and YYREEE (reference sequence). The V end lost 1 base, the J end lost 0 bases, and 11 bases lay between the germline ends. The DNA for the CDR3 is TGTGCCAGCAGCTTGTACGGGATTGGCTCTGGAAACACCATATATTTT. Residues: CASSLYGIGSGNTIYF.

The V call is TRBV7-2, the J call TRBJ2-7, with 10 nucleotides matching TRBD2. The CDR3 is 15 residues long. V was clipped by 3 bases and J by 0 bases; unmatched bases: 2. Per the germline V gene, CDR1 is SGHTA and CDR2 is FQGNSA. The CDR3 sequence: CASSFGLAVSYEQYF. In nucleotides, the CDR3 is TGTGCCAGCAGCTTCGGACTAGCGGTCTCCTACGAGCAGTACTTC.

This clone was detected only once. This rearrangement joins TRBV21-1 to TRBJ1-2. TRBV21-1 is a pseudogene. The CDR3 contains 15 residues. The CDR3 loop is CASSPHPRESYGYTF. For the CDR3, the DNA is TGTGCCAGCAGCCCTCACCCCCGGGAATCCTATGGCTACACCTTC.

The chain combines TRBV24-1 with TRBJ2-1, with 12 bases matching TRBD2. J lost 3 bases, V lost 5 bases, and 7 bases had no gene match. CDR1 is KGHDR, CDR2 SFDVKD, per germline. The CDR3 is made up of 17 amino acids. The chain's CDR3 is CATSALAGGRGYNEQFF. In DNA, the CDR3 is TGTGCCACCAGTGCCCTAGCGGGAGGGAGGGGCTACAATGAGCAGTTCTTC.

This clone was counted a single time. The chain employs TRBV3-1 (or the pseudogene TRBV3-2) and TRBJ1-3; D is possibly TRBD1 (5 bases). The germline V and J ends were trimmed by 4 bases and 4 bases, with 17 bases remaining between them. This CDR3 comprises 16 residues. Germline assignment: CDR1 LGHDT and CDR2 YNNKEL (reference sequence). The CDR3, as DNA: TGTGCCAGCAGCCGACTCTCCGGGGGGTCGGGAAACACCATATATTTT. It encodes CASSRLSGGSGNTIYF.

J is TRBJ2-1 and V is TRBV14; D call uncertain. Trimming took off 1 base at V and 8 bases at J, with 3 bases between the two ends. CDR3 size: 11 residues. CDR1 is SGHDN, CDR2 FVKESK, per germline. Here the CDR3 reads CASSQAYEQFF. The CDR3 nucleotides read TGTGCCAGCAGCCAAGCTTATGAGCAGTTCTTC.

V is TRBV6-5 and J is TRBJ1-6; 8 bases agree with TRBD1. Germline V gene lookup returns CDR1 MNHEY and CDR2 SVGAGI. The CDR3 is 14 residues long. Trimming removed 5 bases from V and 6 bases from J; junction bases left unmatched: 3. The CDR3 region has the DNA TGTGCCAGCAGTCAGGGGGCGTTTAATTCACCCCTCCACTTT. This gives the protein CASSQGAFNSPLHF.

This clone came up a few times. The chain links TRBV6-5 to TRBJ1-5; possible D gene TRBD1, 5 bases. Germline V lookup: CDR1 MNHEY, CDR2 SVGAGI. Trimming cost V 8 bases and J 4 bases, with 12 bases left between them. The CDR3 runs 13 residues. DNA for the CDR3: TGTGCCAGCCGGGCAGGGTTGAATCAGCCCCAGCATTTT. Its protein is CASRAGLNQPQHF.

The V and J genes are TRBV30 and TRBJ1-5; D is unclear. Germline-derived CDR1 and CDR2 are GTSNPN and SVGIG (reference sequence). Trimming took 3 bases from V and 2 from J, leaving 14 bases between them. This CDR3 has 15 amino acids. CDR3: CAWRPSGEGNQPQHF. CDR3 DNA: TGTGCCTGGAGGCCCTCCGGGGAAGGCAATCAGCCCCAGCATTTT.